This T cell receptor (beta chain) was identified in a study of blood T cell repertoires in COVID-19. In the study overall: Spain, Italy and the United States supplied samples that represented acute and convalescent COVID-19. T cells, B-cell-depleted T cells, or PBMCs provided the cDNA or gDNA that served as material.

How the authors handled the data: Counts of nucleated cells, estimated from reference gene primer amplification, were obtained. Assay used: immunoSEQ multiplex PCR; TCRdb lists only in-frame clones, some missing. V, J and clone size reflect that table, while D and trimming were determined from the DNA. The data show more than 85,000 clones, with roughly 82% seen just once and 15% to 20% held by the top ten. The germline V gene encodes CDR1 SGHRS and CDR2 YFSETQ. V lost 0 bases to trimming and J lost 0 bases; unmatched junction nucleotides: 4. The CDR3 runs 16 residues. The sample consisted of peripheral blood. The rearrangement joins TRBV5-1 to TRBJ2-5, with 8 bases aligning to TRBD2. The sequence was collected from a man older than 75 with acute or convalescent COVID-19. The CDR3 region is CASSLAGRDYQETQYF. The CDR3 DNA reads TGCGCCAGCAGCTTGGCCGGGAGGGACTACCAAGAGACCCAGTACTTC.